This T cell receptor (beta chain) stems from a study of naive and memory T cell subsets. Sequential positive selection took CD4 T cells first, then CD8 T cells. The beta constant-region primer was an equimolar mix of two oligonucleotides covering TRBC1 and TRBC2. Via MiXCR, TCRdb re-called the UMI-ligation and nested PCR reads, giving one row per CDR3 protein. This table has 140,000 to 150,000 distinct CDR3 sequences, 15% to 20% appearing once. General observations from the study: No ground truth validated the naive and memory repertoire findings. Over 85% of naive TCR sequences appeared only once, unlike memory subsets. RNA-based TCR counts may shift with T cell activation and differentiation.

Germline CDR1 is SGHDT and CDR2 is YYEEEE. The CDR3 covers 14 residues. Trimming removed 6 bases from V and 2 bases from J, with 15 bases in between. A note on this clonotype: What it binds is not known.

The rearrangement joins TRBV5-6 to TRBJ2-7, with a weak D call TRBD1 (6 bases). Sequenced material: naive CD4+ T cells from blood. The TCR was taken from a human donor in good health. The DNA for the CDR3 is TGTGCCAGCACGGCTACAGGGAGCACCTACGAGCAGTACTTC. Protein: CASTATGSTYEQYF.